This is a list of T cell receptor beta chains from one sample in a study of T cells after yellow fever vaccination. TCRdb processed the 5' RACE reads anew with MiXCR; each CDR3 protein has one entry. This table holds hundreds of thousands of distinct CDR3 sequences, 12% found once. The source material was PBMCs, sampled on the day of the yellow fever booster vaccination. These receptors all come from a man aged 25 to 45 who received the YFV17D yellow fever vaccine. CDR3s include the opening cysteine and the closing phenylalanine or tryptophan. The order of the fields is D gene, J gene, V gene, clone size, CDR3 DNA, CDR3 protein. The D gene is left open where the match is weak. A row's size may be missing; if present it is once, few, many or a size class.

d_gene: TRBD2
j_gene: TRBJ2-1
v_gene: TRBV11-2
abundance: NA
CDR3nt: TGTGCCAGCAGCTTAGCCTCTAGCGGGACCTACAATGAGCAGTTCTTC
CDR3aa: CASSLASSGTYNEQFF

d_gene: NA
j_gene: TRBJ2-7
v_gene: TRBV27
abundance: NA
CDR3nt: TGTGCCAGCAGTTTTCTCTGGACAGATACCTACGAGCAGTACTTC
CDR3aa: CASSFLWTDTYEQYF

d_gene: TRBD2
j_gene: TRBJ2-1
v_gene: TRBV14
abundance: NA
CDR3nt: TGTGCCAGCAGCCAAGATACCCTAGCGGGAGAAATAGAGCAGTTCTTC
CDR3aa: CASSQDTLAGEIEQFF

d_gene: TRBD1
j_gene: TRBJ2-4
v_gene: TRBV12-3/TRBV12-4
abundance: NA
CDR3nt: TGTGCCAGCAGTTTACGGGACAGGGCCTACATTCAGTACTTC
CDR3aa: CASSLRDRAYIQYF

d_gene: TRBD2
j_gene: TRBJ2-7
v_gene: TRBV20-1
abundance: NA
CDR3nt: TGCAGTGCTAGTTTAGCGGGAGGGCCGAGGCAGTACTTC
CDR3aa: CSASLAGGPRQYF

d_gene: NA
j_gene: TRBJ2-7
v_gene: TRBV27
abundance: NA
CDR3nt: TGTGCCAGCAGTAGACATGGAGACTCGTCCTACGAGCAGTACTTC
CDR3aa: CASSRHGDSSYEQYF

d_gene: NA
j_gene: TRBJ2-1
v_gene: TRBV3-1
abundance: few
CDR3nt: TGTGCCAGCAGCCGTCTAGGGGACTACAATGAGCAGTTCTTC
CDR3aa: CASSRLGDYNEQFF

d_gene: NA
j_gene: TRBJ1-5
v_gene: TRBV11-2
abundance: NA
CDR3nt: TGTGCCAGCAGCCCTCAGGAGAATCAGCCCCAGCATTTT
CDR3aa: CASSPQENQPQHF

d_gene: TRBD1
j_gene: TRBJ1-1
v_gene: TRBV25-1
abundance: few
CDR3nt: TGTGCCAGCAGTGTAAACTTGGGGACAGCGTCTGAAGCTTTCTTT
CDR3aa: CASSVNLGTASEAFF

d_gene: TRBD2
j_gene: TRBJ2-1
v_gene: TRBV28
abundance: NA
CDR3nt: TGTGCCAGCAGTTCACAATCGGGAGGGGGCAATGAGCAGTTCTTC
CDR3aa: CASSSQSGGGNEQFF

d_gene: NA
j_gene: TRBJ1-3
v_gene: TRBV5-4
abundance: few
CDR3nt: TGTGCCAGCAGCTTGGGTGGCAGTTTGGGAGGAAACACCATATATTTT
CDR3aa: CASSLGGSLGGNTIYF

d_gene: TRBD2
j_gene: TRBJ2-2
v_gene: TRBV5-1
abundance: NA
CDR3nt: TGCGCCAGCAGTCCGGGGACTAGCGGGATCGGGAACACCGGGGAGCTGTTTTTT
CDR3aa: CASSPGTSGIGNTGELFF

d_gene: NA
j_gene: TRBJ2-3
v_gene: TRBV28
abundance: NA
CDR3nt: TGTGCCAGCAGTTTCTCTTCTAGAGAGGTGTCAGATACGCAGTATTTT
CDR3aa: CASSFSSREVSDTQYF

d_gene: NA
j_gene: TRBJ2-1
v_gene: TRBV5-5
abundance: NA
CDR3nt: TGTGCCAGCATCGAGGACTTGCACGCCTACAATGAGCAGTTCTTC
CDR3aa: CASIEDLHAYNEQFF

d_gene: TRBD1
j_gene: TRBJ2-2
v_gene: TRBV4-3
abundance: NA
CDR3nt: TGCGCCAGCAGCCAAGATGGGACAGGGAATGCCGGGGAGCTGTTTTTT
CDR3aa: CASSQDGTGNAGELFF

d_gene: TRBD1
j_gene: TRBJ2-1
v_gene: TRBV14
abundance: NA
CDR3nt: TGTGCCAGCAGCCTAGGGGGCCTGGGGATAGTTAATGAGCAGTTCTTC
CDR3aa: CASSLGGLGIVNEQFF

d_gene: NA
j_gene: TRBJ2-7
v_gene: TRBV27
abundance: NA
CDR3nt: TGTGCCAGCAGTGTCTCTAGTCCCTCCTACGAGCAGTACTTC
CDR3aa: CASSVSSPSYEQYF

d_gene: TRBD2
j_gene: TRBJ2-7
v_gene: TRBV20-1
abundance: NA
CDR3nt: TGCAGTGCTAGCCCGCTCGGTGCGGGAGAAATACTGTACTTC
CDR3aa: CSASPLGAGEILYF

d_gene: NA
j_gene: TRBJ2-5
v_gene: TRBV6-5
abundance: NA
CDR3nt: TGTGCCAGCAGTTTCTTGCCCGGGACGGACGAGACCCAGTACTTC
CDR3aa: CASSFLPGTDETQYF

d_gene: TRBD2
j_gene: TRBJ2-2
v_gene: TRBV9
abundance: few
CDR3nt: TGTGCCAGCAGCACAAGCGGGGCCACCGGGGAGCTGTTTTTT
CDR3aa: CASSTSGATGELFF

d_gene: TRBD2
j_gene: TRBJ2-1
v_gene: TRBV6-2/TRBV6-3
abundance: many
CDR3nt: TGTGCCAGCAGTTCTCTAGCGGGAGGGGTCAATGAGCAGTTCTTC
CDR3aa: CASSSLAGGVNEQFF

d_gene: NA
j_gene: TRBJ1-2
v_gene: TRBV7-2
abundance: NA
CDR3nt: TGTGCCAGCAGGGGGGGCTCGATCGTTGGCTACACCTTC
CDR3aa: CASRGGSIVGYTF

d_gene: NA
j_gene: TRBJ2-7
v_gene: TRBV28
abundance: NA
CDR3nt: TGTGCCAGCAGTTTACCTAGCCCCTACGAGCAGTACTTC
CDR3aa: CASSLPSPYEQYF

d_gene: NA
j_gene: TRBJ1-1
v_gene: TRBV19
abundance: NA
CDR3nt: TGTGCCAGTAGTATAGTTGGGGGTGGCACTGAAGCTTTCTTT
CDR3aa: CASSIVGGGTEAFF